These 22 T cell receptor beta chains came from one sample sequenced in a study of blood T cell repertoires in COVID-19. The data were produced by immunoSEQ multiplex PCR, yet TCRdb's version contains in-frame clones alone and is incomplete. The sample lists about 230,000 clones; 70% to 90% were seen once. The sample consisted of peripheral blood. Receptors were obtained from a woman aged 70-85 years with active or convalescent COVID-19.

The chain has TRBV18 and TRBJ2-1; 7 positions match TRBD2. CDR1 and CDR2 (germline): KGHSH, LQKENI. Trimming at V came to 6 bases and at J to 5 bases, leaving 4 bases not matched to a gene. The CDR3 is 13 residues long. In DNA form, the CDR3 reads TGTGCCAGCTCCGTTGGGGGGGACAATGAGCAGTTCTTC. Translation gives CASSVGGDNEQFF.

The V gene is TRBV14, the J gene TRBJ2-3; no reliable D call. V was trimmed by 0 bases and J by 4 bases, leaving 11 bases between them. Germline CDR1 SGHDN, CDR2 FVKESK. The CDR3 consists of 15 residues. The CDR3 loop is CASSQDWSRADTQYF. The CDR3 DNA reads TGTGCCAGCAGCCAAGATTGGTCCCGGGCAGATACGCAGTATTTT.

The rearrangement uses TRBV18 and TRBJ2-6, with D maybe TRBD2 (5 bases). Trimming cost V 3 bases and J 0 bases, with 15 bases left between them. The germline gives CDR1 KGHSH, CDR2 LQKENI. The CDR3 contains 18 residues. CDR3 region: CASSPRARPHSGANVLTF. The CDR3 bases are TGTGCCAGCTCACCGCGGGCACGTCCACACTCTGGGGCCAACGTCCTGACTTTC.

The chain couples TRBV7-8 to TRBJ2-7, with 7 nucleotides matching TRBD1. Germline loops: CDR1 SGHVS, CDR2 FQNEAQ. The CDR3 is 14 amino acids. Trimming at V came to 5 bases and at J to 3 bases, leaving 7 bases not matched to a gene. The CDR3 is CASSPDRTFYEQYF. The CDR3 region has the DNA TGTGCCAGCAGCCCGGACAGGACCTTCTACGAGCAGTACTTC.

The genes are TRBV9 and TRBJ1-6, with 8 positions matching TRBD1. The CDR3 runs to 13 residues. V shed 4 bases, J shed 10 bases, and the junction held 4 bases outside the gene matches. Germline assignment: CDR1 SGDLS and CDR2 YYNGEE. CDR3 residues: CASSPDRESPLHF. Here the CDR3 DNA reads TGTGCCAGCAGCCCGGACAGGGAATCACCCCTCCACTTT.

This clone has more than one count but fewer than ten. This chain links TRBV30 with TRBJ1-1; D possibly corresponds to TRBD1 (5 bases). This CDR3 spans 14 amino acids. Germline assignment: CDR1 GTSNPN and CDR2 SVGIG (reference sequence). Between the trimmed V and J ends, which lost 3 bases and 0 bases, there was a span of 11 bases. This chain's CDR3 is CAWSGDFVNTEAFF. CDR3 sequence (DNA): TGTGCCTGGAGCGGGGACTTTGTGAACACTGAAGCTTTCTTT.

The chain uses TRBV5-1 and TRBJ2-2; TRBD2 might be the D (6 bases). The V gene lost 0 bases and the J gene lost 3 bases, with 9 bases spanning the gap. Germline V CDR1 and CDR2: SGHRS, YFSETQ. This CDR3 contains 15 residues. The CDR3 region has the DNA TGCGCCAGCAGCTTGGGCGGGGTGGACACCGGGGAGCTGTTTTTT. Protein product: CASSLGGVDTGELFF.

The V call is TRBV5-1, the J call TRBJ2-3; TRBD2 might be the D (6 bases). Germline lookup yields CDR1 SGHRS and CDR2 YFSETQ. Trimming pared 6 bases from V and 4 bases from J, leaving 12 bases between. This CDR3 has 13 residues. As DNA, the CDR3 is TGCGCCAGCACCGGAGGGGTTTCAGATACGCAGTATTTT. Protein: CASTGGVSDTQYF. The full variable domain, in which reference TRBV5-1 and TRBJ2-3 provide the parts outside the CDR3, is KAGVTQTPRYLIKTRGQQVTLSCSPISGHRSVSWYQQTPGQGLQFLFEYFSETQRNKGNFPGRFSGRQFSNSRSEMNVSTLELGDSALYLCASTGGVSDTQYFGPGTRLTVL.

This clone has more than one count but fewer than ten. The chain combines TRBV6-5 with TRBJ1-1, with D possibly being TRBD1 (5 bases). Germline V gives CDR1 MNHEY, CDR2 SVGAGI. V lost 0 bases to trimming and J lost 10 bases, with 9 bases between them. This CDR3 contains 12 residues. The CDR3 DNA follows: TGTGCCAGCAGTTACTCAGGGGATAGAGCTTTCTTT. Translation gives CASSYSGDRAFF.

The chain is built from TRBV30 and TRBJ1-2; D not certain. V was shortened by 0 bases and J by 8 bases, with 10 bases between the two germline ends. Germline V gene data show CDR1 as GTSNPN and CDR2 as SVGIG (reference sequence). This CDR3 contains 12 residues. The CDR3 region is CAWSVAVNGYTF. The CDR3, as DNA: TGTGCCTGGAGTGTCGCGGTGAACGGCTACACCTTC.

The chain is built from TRBV7-8 and TRBJ2-7; TRBD1 might be the D (6 bases). Trimming shortened V by 1 base and J by 6 bases, and 16 bases separated the two germline ends. Germline V gives CDR1 SGHVS, CDR2 FQNEAQ. CDR3 size: 15 residues. Here the CDR3 reads CASSLGGQGSGEQYF. CDR3 DNA: TGTGCCAGCAGCTTAGGGGGGCAGGGGAGTGGCGAGCAGTACTTC.

The V call is TRBV6-2 or TRBV6-3, the J call TRBJ1-4, with 9 bases matching TRBD1. This CDR3 is 17 amino acids long. Trimming cost V 0 bases and J 11 bases; bases outside gene matches: 13. Per germline, CDR1 MNHEY and CDR2 SVGEGT. CDR3 DNA sequence: TGTGCCAGCAGTTACTCCTCAGACCGGGACAGGGCTTCGAAACTGTTTTTT. Translated, it gives CASSYSSDRDRASKLFF.

The chain couples TRBV5-1 to TRBJ1-2; D is unclear. The CDR3 is made up of 15 amino acids. Germline V CDR1 and CDR2: SGHRS, YFSETQ. The ends were cut back, 4 bases at V and 6 bases at J, with 19 bases in the middle. In DNA form, the CDR3 reads TGCGCCAGCAGCCCGGGAGGGCAGGTTAGAAATGGCTACACCTTC. As protein: CASSPGGQVRNGYTF.

The J gene is TRBJ1-1, the V gene TRBV5-1; unclear D gene. CDR3 length: 13 residues. Germline CDR1 reads SGHRS; CDR2 reads YFSETQ. With 5 bases removed from V and 3 bases from J, the gap between germline ends came to 11 bases. The CDR3 reads CASSEGWDTEAFF. The CDR3 nucleotides are TGCGCCAGCAGTGAGGGCTGGGACACTGAAGCTTTCTTT.

This clone was counted between two and nine times. This chain's CDR3 is CASSHQGLGGYTF. The CDR3 DNA reads as TGTGCCAGCAGCCACCAAGGACTGGGAGGCTACACCTTC. The chain joins TRBV6-2 or TRBV6-3 to TRBJ1-2; D not resolved. Germline V gives CDR1 MNHEY, CDR2 SVGEGT. There are 13 residues in the CDR3. Between the trimmed V and J ends, which lost 6 bases and 8 bases, there was a span of 16 bases.

The J gene is TRBJ2-5, the V gene TRBV19; a weak D match, TRBD1 (6 bases). V lost 6 bases, J lost 5 bases, and 13 bases lay in between. The germline gives CDR1 LNHDA, CDR2 SQIVND (reference sequence). This CDR3 has 13 amino acids. CDR3 sequence: CASSTGFWETQYF. CDR3 DNA: TGTGCCAGTAGCACAGGGTTTTGGGAGACCCAGTACTTC. Complete variable domain (other parts from reference TRBV19 and TRBJ2-5): DGGITQSPKYLFRKEGQNVTLSCEQNLNHDAMYWYRQDPGQGLRLIYYSQIVNDFQKGDIAEGYSVSREKKESFPLTVTSAQKNPTAFYLCASSTGFWETQYFGPGTRLLVL.

The chain couples TRBV19 to TRBJ1-2, with 11 bases matching TRBD1. Germline-derived CDR1 and CDR2 are LNHDA and SQIVND (reference sequence). The CDR3 extends over 15 amino acids. The J segment lost 4 bases and the V segment lost 5 bases, leaving 6 bases of the junction unmatched. The CDR3 loop reads CASSPTGQGVYGYTF. CDR3 nucleotide sequence: TGTGCCAGTAGTCCGACGGGACAGGGGGTCTATGGCTACACCTTC.

The genes are TRBV20-1 and TRBJ2-1, with 11 bases identical to TRBD2. Germline CDR1 DFQATT, CDR2 SNEGSKA (reference sequence). This CDR3 contains 15 residues. V was pared by 3 bases and J by 2 bases, with 3 bases of the junction left unmatched. The CDR3 DNA reads TGCAGTGCTAGTGGGACTAGCGGTACCTACAATGAGCAGTTCTTC. Residues: CSASGTSGTYNEQFF.

The J gene is TRBJ1-6, the V gene TRBV7-2; D gene unclear. The CDR3 covers 14 residues. V lost 2 bases and J 7 bases, leaving 9 bases between the germline ends. Germline lookup yields CDR1 SGHTA and CDR2 FQGNSA. The DNA of the CDR3 is TGTGCCAGCAGCTTATTGCTCCAGAATTCACCCCTCCACTTT. It yields the protein CASSLLLQNSPLHF.

V gene TRBV9 combines with J gene TRBJ2-6; 10 nucleotides match TRBD1. CDR3 size: 20 residues. J gave up 4 bases and V 2 bases, and 15 bases lay outside the gene matches. CDR1 is SGDLS and CDR2 is YYNGEE in the germline V gene. In DNA, the CDR3 is TGTGCCAGCAGCGTGACACCGGGACAGGGGCAAGCTTCGGGGGCCAACGTCCTGACTTTC. Its protein product is CASSVTPGQGQASGANVLTF.

The chain employs TRBV3-1 (or the pseudogene TRBV3-2) and TRBJ2-7; no firm D call. The V and J ends lost 2 bases and 3 bases respectively, with 5 bases between them. Germline-derived CDR1 and CDR2 are LGHDT and YNNKEL (reference sequence). This CDR3 is built from 12 residues. CDR3 loop: CASSQISYEQYF. CDR3 DNA sequence: TGTGCCAGCAGCCAAATTAGCTACGAGCAGTACTTC.

The chain carries TRBV30 and TRBJ2-7; TRBD2 aligns across 8 bases. The germline V gene has CDR1 GTSNPN and CDR2 SVGIG (reference sequence). The CDR3 is 14 amino acids. The ends lost 4 bases at V and 0 bases at J; junction bases unmatched: 5. Written as DNA, the CDR3 is TGTGCCTGGACCCCGGGAGGGGGCTCCTACGAGCAGTACTTC. Amino acids: CAWTPGGGSYEQYF.